The clone carrying this TCR beta chain was observed at least ten times. The record originates from a study of molecular identifiers for immune sequencing clone quantification. The CDR3 is made up of 15 amino acids. Germline V lookup: CDR1 DFQATT, CDR2 SNEGSKA (reference sequence). J gave up 4 bases and V 2 bases, and 8 bases lay outside the gene matches. Naive CD8 T cells were sorted, and the gate applied was CD8+CD4-CCR7+CD45RA+. Via MiXCR, TCRdb re-called the PCR reads, giving one row per CDR3 protein. Of about 54,000 distinct CDR3 sequences in the sample, around 27% are singletons; the top ten hold 1.9%.

The specimen sequenced was naive CD8+ T cells from blood, with Jurkat cell RNA spiked in. Subset denoted: FACS-sorted CD8+CD4-CCR7+CD45RA+ naive T cells. The J gene is TRBJ1-1, the V gene TRBV20-1, with 9 nucleotides matching TRBD1. This clonotype was obtained from a human donor in good health. Some libraries in this study had Jurkat cell RNA spiked in. The CDR3 here is CSARFPGQGLTEAFF. In DNA form, the CDR3 reads TGCAGTGCTAGATTTCCGGGACAGGGTCTCACTGAAGCTTTCTTT.